Listed below are T cell receptor beta chains from one sample, sequenced in a study of cytomegalovirus exposure and HLA in healthy donors. Clones were sequenced by immunoSEQ multiplex PCR, and TCRdb holds only the in-frame ones, with some missing. The sample lists approximately 160,000 clones, roughly 82% occurring once. Sequencing used PBMCs. The receptors shown here come from a woman between 25 and 40 years old in good health and CMV-seronegative. Both conserved end residues are trimmed from each CDR3. Each record gives: V gene, J gene, CDR3 protein.

TRBV10-3	TRBJ2-7	ATQTLYEQY
TRBV28	TRBJ1-1	ASSLVNRDDTEAF
TRBV6-6	TRBJ2-7	ASSYPTSGTSYEQY
TRBV25-1	TRBJ1-1	ASSELSPVSNTEAF
TRBV9	TRBJ2-7	ASSPQVAGNYEQY
TRBV27	TRBJ2-1	ASSLSPDPGINEQF
TRBV15	TRBJ1-4	ATSRDRTGGNEKLF
TRBV27	TRBJ1-1	ASSQGRGGTEAF
TRBV4-1	TRBJ1-4	ASSQESARPGKLF
TRBV5-1	TRBJ1-1	ASSTVQGNTEAF
TRBV28	TRBJ2-7	ASSGVRGTGNEQY
TRBV7-7	TRBJ2-5	ASSAPDREETQY
TRBV27	TRBJ2-7	ASSLGDLLYEQY